This TCR beta chain came from a study of T cell responses to AZD1222 COVID-19 vaccine. V gave up 2 bases and J gave up 0 bases; unmatched junction bases: 5. This CDR3 is 15 amino acids long. Germline CDR1 reads GTSNPN; CDR2 reads SVGIG (reference sequence). As concerns this clone: Its target is not known.

Regarding the study as a whole: Females made up more of the donors, who were largely white British, and clonal diversity may have come out too low. Baseline testing showed seropositivity in only a handful of AZD1222 recipients.

The table came from immunoSEQ multiplex PCR; TCRdb's copy has only in-frame clones and leaves some out. There are some 170,000 clones in the sample; 85% to 95% occur only once, and around 0.97% lies in the top ten. The V and J genes are TRBV30 and TRBJ2-3; TRBD2 matches 7 bases. This TCR was recovered from an adult who received the MenACWY meningococcal vaccine as a control. This material consisted of peripheral blood, taken 28 days after the second dose of the MenACWY control vaccine. The CDR3, as DNA: TGTGCCTGGAGTCGCAGCGGGGTTAGCACAGATACGCAGTATTTT. It encodes CAWSRSGVSTDTQYF.